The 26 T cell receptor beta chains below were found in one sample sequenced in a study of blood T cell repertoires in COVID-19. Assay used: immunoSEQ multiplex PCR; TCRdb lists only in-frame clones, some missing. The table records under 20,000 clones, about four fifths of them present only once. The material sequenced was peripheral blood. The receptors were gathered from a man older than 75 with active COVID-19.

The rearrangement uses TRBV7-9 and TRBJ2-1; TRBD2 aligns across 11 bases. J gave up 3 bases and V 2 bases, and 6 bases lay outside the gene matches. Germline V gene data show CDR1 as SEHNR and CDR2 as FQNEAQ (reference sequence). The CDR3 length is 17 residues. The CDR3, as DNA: TGTGCCAGCAGCTTATGGGGTACTAGCGGGAGCTACAATGAGCAGTTCTTC. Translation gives CASSLWGTSGSYNEQFF.

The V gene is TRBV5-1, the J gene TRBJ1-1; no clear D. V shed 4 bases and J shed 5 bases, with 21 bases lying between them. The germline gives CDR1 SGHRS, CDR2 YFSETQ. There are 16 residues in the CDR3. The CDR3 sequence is CASSPENIDGVTEAFF. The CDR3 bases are TGCGCCAGCAGCCCGGAGAACATTGACGGGGTAACTGAAGCTTTCTTT.

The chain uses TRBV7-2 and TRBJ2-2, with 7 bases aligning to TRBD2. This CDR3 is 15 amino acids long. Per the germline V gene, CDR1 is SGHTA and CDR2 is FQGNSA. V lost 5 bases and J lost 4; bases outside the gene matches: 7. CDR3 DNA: TGTGCCAGCAGCAGGGGAGGGGTTGTCACCGGGGAGCTGTTTTTT. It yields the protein CASSRGGVVTGELFF.

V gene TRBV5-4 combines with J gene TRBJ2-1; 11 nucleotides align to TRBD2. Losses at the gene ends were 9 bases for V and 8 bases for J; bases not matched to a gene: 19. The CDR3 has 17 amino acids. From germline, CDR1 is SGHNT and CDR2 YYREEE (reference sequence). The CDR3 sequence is CATFRGSGRGGNDEQFF. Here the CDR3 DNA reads TGTGCCACCTTTAGGGGTAGCGGGAGGGGGGGTAACGATGAGCAGTTCTTC.

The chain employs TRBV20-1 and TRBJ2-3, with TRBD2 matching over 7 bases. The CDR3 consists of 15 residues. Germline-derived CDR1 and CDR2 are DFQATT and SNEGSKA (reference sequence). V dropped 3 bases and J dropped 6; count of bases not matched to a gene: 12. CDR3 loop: CSASKVGGGHDTQYF. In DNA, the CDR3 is TGCAGTGCTAGTAAGGTCGGGGGAGGGCACGATACGCAGTATTTT.

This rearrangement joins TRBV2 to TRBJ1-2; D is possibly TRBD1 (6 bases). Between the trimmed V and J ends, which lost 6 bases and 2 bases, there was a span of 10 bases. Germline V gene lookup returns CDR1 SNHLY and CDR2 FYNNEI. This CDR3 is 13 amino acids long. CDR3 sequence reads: CASSDRTNYGYTF. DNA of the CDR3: TGTGCCAGCAGCGACAGGACCAACTATGGCTACACCTTC.

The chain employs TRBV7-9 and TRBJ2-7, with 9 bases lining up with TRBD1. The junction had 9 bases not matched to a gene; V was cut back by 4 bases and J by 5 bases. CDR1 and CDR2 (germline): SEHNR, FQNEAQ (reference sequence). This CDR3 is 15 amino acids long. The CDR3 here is CASSSQGAWEDEQYF. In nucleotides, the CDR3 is TGTGCCAGCAGCTCACAGGGGGCTTGGGAAGACGAGCAGTACTTC.

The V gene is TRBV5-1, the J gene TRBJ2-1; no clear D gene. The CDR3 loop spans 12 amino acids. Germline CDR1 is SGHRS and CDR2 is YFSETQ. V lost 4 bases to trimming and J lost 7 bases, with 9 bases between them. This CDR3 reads CASSQDYNEQFF. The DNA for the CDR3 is TGCGCCAGCAGCCAGGATTATAATGAGCAGTTCTTC.

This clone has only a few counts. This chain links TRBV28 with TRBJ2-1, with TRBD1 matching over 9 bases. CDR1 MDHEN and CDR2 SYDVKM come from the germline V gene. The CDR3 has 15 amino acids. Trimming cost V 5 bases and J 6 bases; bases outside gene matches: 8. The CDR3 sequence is CASSILGQGGNEQFF. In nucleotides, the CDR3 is TGTGCCAGCAGTATACTGGGACAGGGAGGCAATGAGCAGTTCTTC.

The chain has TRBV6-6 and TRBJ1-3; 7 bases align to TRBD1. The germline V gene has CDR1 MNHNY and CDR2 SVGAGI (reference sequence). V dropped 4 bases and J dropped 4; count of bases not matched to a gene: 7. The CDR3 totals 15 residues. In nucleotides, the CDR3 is TGTGCCAGCAGTTCCAACAGGGGTGGGGGAAACACCATATATTTT. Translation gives CASSSNRGGGNTIYF.

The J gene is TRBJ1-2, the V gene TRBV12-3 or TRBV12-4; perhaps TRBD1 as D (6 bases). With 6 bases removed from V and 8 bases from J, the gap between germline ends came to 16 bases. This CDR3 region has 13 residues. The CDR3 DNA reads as TGTGCCAGCAGCCCCACAGGGTCTCGAGGCTACACCTTC. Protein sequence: CASSPTGSRGYTF.

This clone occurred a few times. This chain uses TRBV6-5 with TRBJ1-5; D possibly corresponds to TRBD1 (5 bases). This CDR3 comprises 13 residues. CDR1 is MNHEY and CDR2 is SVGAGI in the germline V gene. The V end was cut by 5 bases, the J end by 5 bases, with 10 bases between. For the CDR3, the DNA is TGTGCCAGCAGTCACAGGTTCGATCAGCCCCAGCATTTT. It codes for CASSHRFDQPQHF.

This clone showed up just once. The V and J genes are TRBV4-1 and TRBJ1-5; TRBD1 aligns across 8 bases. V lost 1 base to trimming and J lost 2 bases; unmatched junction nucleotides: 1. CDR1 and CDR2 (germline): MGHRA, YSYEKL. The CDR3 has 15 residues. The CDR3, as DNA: TGCGCCAGCAGCCAAGTGACAGGGGGCAATCAGCCCCAGCATTTT. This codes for CASSQVTGGNQPQHF.

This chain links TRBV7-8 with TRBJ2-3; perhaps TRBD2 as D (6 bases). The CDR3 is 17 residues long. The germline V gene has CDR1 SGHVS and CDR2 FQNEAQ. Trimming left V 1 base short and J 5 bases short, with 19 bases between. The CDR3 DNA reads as TGTGCCAGCAGCTTAGGTTTGACTAGGATCTCACTAGATACGCAGTATTTT. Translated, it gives CASSLGLTRISLDTQYF.

For the CDR3, the DNA is TGTGCCAGCAGCTTAGTCGGCCCTAGGGAGCAGTTCTTC. Its protein product is CASSLVGPREQFF. The chain combines TRBV7-8 with TRBJ2-1; D unclear. V lost 1 base to trimming and J lost 10 bases, with 11 bases between them. Germline V lookup: CDR1 SGHVS, CDR2 FQNEAQ. This CDR3 region has 13 residues.

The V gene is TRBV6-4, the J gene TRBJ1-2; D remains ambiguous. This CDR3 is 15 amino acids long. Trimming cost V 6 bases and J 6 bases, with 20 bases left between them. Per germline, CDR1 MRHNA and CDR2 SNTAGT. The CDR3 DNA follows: TGTGCCAGCAGGGACGCAGACAAACTGAAGCATGGCTACACCTTC. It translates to CASRDADKLKHGYTF.

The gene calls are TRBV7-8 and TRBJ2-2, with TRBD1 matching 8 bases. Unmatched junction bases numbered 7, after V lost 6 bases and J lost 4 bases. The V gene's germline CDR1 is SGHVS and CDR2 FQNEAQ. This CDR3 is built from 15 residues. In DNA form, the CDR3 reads TGTGCCAGCAGTTCACGGACAGGGAGCACCGGGGAGCTGTTTTTT. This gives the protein CASSSRTGSTGELFF.

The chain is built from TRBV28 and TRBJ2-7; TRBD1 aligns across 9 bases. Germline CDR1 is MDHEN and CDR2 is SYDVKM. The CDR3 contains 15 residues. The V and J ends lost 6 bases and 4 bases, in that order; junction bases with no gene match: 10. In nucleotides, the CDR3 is TGTGCCAGCAGAAGGACAGGGGCCCTGGGATACGAGCAGTACTTC. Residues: CASRRTGALGYEQYF.

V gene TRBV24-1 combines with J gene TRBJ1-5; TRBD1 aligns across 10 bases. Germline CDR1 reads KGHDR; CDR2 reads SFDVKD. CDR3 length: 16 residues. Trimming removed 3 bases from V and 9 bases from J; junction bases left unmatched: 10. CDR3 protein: CATSDPGTGAVGPQHF. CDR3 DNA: TGTGCCACCAGTGATCCCGGGACAGGGGCTGTCGGGCCCCAGCATTTT.

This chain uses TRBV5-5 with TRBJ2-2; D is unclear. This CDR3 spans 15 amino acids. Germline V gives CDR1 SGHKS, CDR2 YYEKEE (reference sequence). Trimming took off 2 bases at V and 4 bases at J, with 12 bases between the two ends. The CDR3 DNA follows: TGTGCCAGCAGCTTTTCCGGGTCTCTCACCGGGGAGCTGTTTTTT. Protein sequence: CASSFSGSLTGELFF.

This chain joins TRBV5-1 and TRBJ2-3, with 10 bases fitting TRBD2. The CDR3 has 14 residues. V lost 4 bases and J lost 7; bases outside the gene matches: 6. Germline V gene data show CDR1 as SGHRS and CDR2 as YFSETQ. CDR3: CASSQGTSANTQYF. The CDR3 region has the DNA TGCGCCAGCAGCCAAGGGACTAGCGCCAATACGCAGTATTTT.

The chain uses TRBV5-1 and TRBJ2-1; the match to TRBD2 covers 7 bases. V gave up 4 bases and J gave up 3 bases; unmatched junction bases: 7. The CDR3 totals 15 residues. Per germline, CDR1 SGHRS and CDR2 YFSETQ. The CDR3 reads CASSVGGSLYNEQFF. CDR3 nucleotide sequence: TGCGCCAGCAGCGTTGGCGGGAGCCTCTACAATGAGCAGTTCTTC.

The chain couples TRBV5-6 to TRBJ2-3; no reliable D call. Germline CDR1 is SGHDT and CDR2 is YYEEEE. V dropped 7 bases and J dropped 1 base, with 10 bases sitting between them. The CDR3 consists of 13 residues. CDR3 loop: CASVQRGTDTQYF. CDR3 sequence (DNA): TGTGCCAGCGTCCAACGGGGCACAGATACGCAGTATTTT.

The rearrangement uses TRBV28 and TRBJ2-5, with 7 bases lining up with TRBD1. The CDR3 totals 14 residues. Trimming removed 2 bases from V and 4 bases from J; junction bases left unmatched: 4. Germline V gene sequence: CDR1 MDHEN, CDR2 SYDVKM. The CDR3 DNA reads TGTGCCAGCAGTTTAGTAGGGGGCGGAGAGACCCAGTACTTC. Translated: CASSLVGGGETQYF.

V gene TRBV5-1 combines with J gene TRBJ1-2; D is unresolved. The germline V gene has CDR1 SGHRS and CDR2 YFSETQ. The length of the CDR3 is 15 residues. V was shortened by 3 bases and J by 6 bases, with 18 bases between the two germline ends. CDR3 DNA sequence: TGCGCCAGCAGCTCCACAACTAACGCGGTCCATGGCTACACCTTC. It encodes CASSSTTNAVHGYTF.

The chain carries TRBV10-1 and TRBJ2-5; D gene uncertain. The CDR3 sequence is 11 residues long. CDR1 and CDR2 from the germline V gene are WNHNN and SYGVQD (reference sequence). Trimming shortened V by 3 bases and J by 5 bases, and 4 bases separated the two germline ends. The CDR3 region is CASSDEETQYF. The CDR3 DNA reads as TGCGCCAGCAGTGATGAGGAGACCCAGTACTTC.